The 8 T cell receptor beta chains below all came from one sample that was sequenced in a study of T-cell reconstitution after alpha-beta-depleted transplantation in children. The authors prepared the TCRbeta library with unique molecular identifiers. One entry per CDR3 protein, called by TCRdb with MiXCR from the PCR reads. Here the sample spans around 960,000 distinct CDR3 sequences, about 29% being singletons. This specimen consisted of PBMCs, mostly from graft donor cells, obtained 360 days after TCRalphabeta/CD19-depleted stem cell transplant. The receptors stem from a boy younger than two who had a stem cell transplant for SCID, so the T cells may come from the graft donor.

This clonotype showed up many times. The rearrangement links TRBV29-1 to TRBJ2-1; D unclear. Germline CDR1 SQVTM, CDR2 ANQGSEA. V gave up 0 bases and J gave up 8 bases, with 8 bases separating them. The length of the CDR3 is 12 residues. As DNA, the CDR3 is TGCAGCGTTGAAGATGGCTTTGATGAGCAGTTCTTC. As protein: CSVEDGFDEQFF.

The V call is TRBV12-3 or TRBV12-4, the J call TRBJ2-3; D ambiguous. The CDR3 runs 16 residues. V was pared by 7 bases and J by 0 bases, with 17 bases between. CDR3 protein: CASTASSVPSTDTQYF. In DNA form, the CDR3 reads TGTGCCAGCACCGCTTCCAGCGTTCCTAGCACAGATACGCAGTATTTT.

With respect to this clonotype: The CDR3 does not close with the conserved phenylalanine or tryptophan, likely indicating a read error. The DNA is omitted, as the CDR3 cannot be located on it reliably, and the CDR3 follows TCRdb's listing. This sequence joins TRBV5-1 and TRBJ2-3; the table gives TRBD2 as D, unverified against the DNA. The CDR3 has 10 amino acids, counting both end residues. Germline V CDR1 and CDR2: SGHRS, YFSETQ. The CDR3 sequence is CASSGPGEAT.

The J gene is TRBJ2-3, the V gene TRBV20-1; TRBD1 matches at 10 bases. Germline-derived CDR1 and CDR2 are DFQATT and SNEGSKA (reference sequence). This CDR3 spans 15 amino acids. Germline trimming cut 2 bases from V and 4 bases from J; bases unmatched to any gene: 6. The chain's CDR3 is CSARTGTGDPDTQYF. CDR3 in DNA: TGCAGTGCTAGAACCGGGACAGGGGACCCAGATACGCAGTATTTT.

The chain uses TRBV6-2 or TRBV6-3 and TRBJ2-7; 7 nucleotides align to TRBD1. Germline CDR1 is MNHEY and CDR2 is SVGEGT. Germline trimming cut 4 bases from V and 3 bases from J; bases unmatched to any gene: 6. The CDR3 is 14 residues long. CDR3 sequence: CASSLEGQYYEQYF. As DNA, the CDR3 is TGTGCCAGCAGTTTAGAGGGACAGTACTACGAGCAGTACTTC.

The rearrangement joins TRBV7-6 to TRBJ2-1; possibly TRBD1 or TRBD2 for D (6 bases each). Germline CDR1 is SGHVS and CDR2 is FNYEAQ. Trimming cost V 5 bases and J 7 bases, with 15 bases left between them. This CDR3 comprises 14 residues. The CDR3 loop reads CASSQRRGRNEQFF. Here the CDR3 DNA reads TGTGCCAGCAGCCAAAGGAGGGGGAGGAATGAGCAGTTCTTC.

The chain is built from TRBV12-3 or TRBV12-4 and TRBJ1-4; D might be TRBD1 (6 bases). The CDR3 totals 15 residues. Trimming removed 3 bases from V and 12 bases from J, with 20 bases in between. CDR3 nucleotide sequence: TGTGCCAGCAGTTTGGGGGACAACCCAGGTTCGGAACTGTTTTTT. It yields the protein CASSLGDNPGSELFF.

This clonotype came up a few times. The chain's CDR3 is CASSLIAGSNTEAFF. CDR3 in DNA: TGTGCCAGCAGTTTAATTGCCGGCTCCAACACTGAAGCTTTCTTT. The V and J genes are TRBV12-3 or TRBV12-4 and TRBJ1-1; no reliable D call. V gave up 2 bases and J gave up 2 bases, with 12 bases separating them. The CDR3 contains 15 residues.